The present T cell receptor beta chain was sequenced within a study of blood T cells in healthy people across ages. Regarding the study as a whole: Among long-lived donors, naive CD4+ cells were more numerous and diversity higher than in aged donors.

Regarding this clonotype: Antigen specificity is unknown.

With a J-beta primer mix and a sample-barcoded 5' primer, a second PCR ran about 6 to 11 cycles. TCRdb itself ran the 5' RACE reads through MiXCR, one entry per CDR3 protein. Counted here are over 1.5 million distinct CDR3 sequences, just under 50% occurring once; the ten biggest clones make up roughly 2.1%. Germline V lookup: CDR1 LGHNA, CDR2 YNFKEQ. Trimming pared 3 bases from V and 2 bases from J, leaving 11 bases between. The CDR3 is made up of 14 amino acids. Total RNA was extracted at no less than 5.5 micrograms per sample. The specimen was blood. The rearrangement uses TRBV4-2 and TRBJ2-7; no clear D. This TCR came from a woman aged 40 to 50 in good health. As DNA, the CDR3 is TGTGCCAGCAGCCAGGGCCCTTGCCCCTACGAGCAGTACTTC. Translated, it gives CASSQGPCPYEQYF.